This passage covers 24 T cell receptor beta chains from one sample sequenced in a study of graft-versus-host responses after intestinal transplantation. Generated by immunoSEQ multiplex PCR, the TCRdb table keeps only in-frame clones and is missing some. The repertoire holds about 19,000 clones, with about 40% as singletons. This sample comprised alloreactive CD4+ T cells from a mixed lymphocyte reaction culture, obtained before transplantation. Sample subset: CFSE-low proliferating T cells sorted from roughly 6-day pre-transplant mixed lymphocyte reaction (GvH or HvG direction). The receptors were sampled from a human patient who was an organ donor for intestinal transplantation.

This clone was seen more than once but under ten times. This same CDR3 is encoded by further DNA sequences in the sample. The DNA of the CDR3 is TGCGCCAGCAGCTTGGGCGACTATGGCTACACCTTC. This sequence encodes CASSLGDYGYTF. The rearrangement links TRBV5-1 to TRBJ1-2; D remains unclear. Germline CDR1 SGHRS, CDR2 YFSETQ. Trimming cost V 0 bases and J 3 bases, with 3 bases left between them. The CDR3 contains 12 residues.

This clone is medium-sized (0.01 to 0.1%) within its sample. The J gene is TRBJ1-3, the V gene TRBV5-1; 9 bases fit TRBD1. Germline V CDR1 and CDR2: SGHRS, YFSETQ. The CDR3 contains 16 residues. Losses at the gene ends were 0 bases for V and 0 bases for J; bases not matched to a gene: 1. CDR3: CASSLGDRVSGNTIYF. The CDR3 DNA sequence: TGCGCCAGCAGCTTGGGGGACAGGGTCTCTGGAAACACCATATATTTT.

This chain joins TRBV7-9 and TRBJ1-1; 8 bases line up with TRBD1. CDR1 is SEHNR and CDR2 is FQNEAQ in the germline V gene (reference sequence). Losses at the gene ends were 5 bases for V and 5 bases for J; bases not matched to a gene: 7. The CDR3 spans 14 residues. The CDR3, as DNA: TGTGCCAGCAGCCTGCGGACAGGGTGGACTGAAGCTTTCTTT. Protein: CASSLRTGWTEAFF.

A few counts support this clone. This chain joins TRBV6-1 and TRBJ1-5; TRBD1 might be the D (6 bases). Germline V gene data show CDR1 as MNHNS and CDR2 as SASEGT. The CDR3 length is 13 residues. V lost 5 bases to trimming and J lost 6 bases, with 11 bases between them. The CDR3 loop reads CASSPNRVQPQHF. CDR3 DNA sequence: TGTGCCAGCAGTCCTAACAGGGTTCAGCCCCAGCATTTT.

This clone was counted between two and nine times. The chain uses TRBV6-5 and TRBJ2-7, with D uncertain. This CDR3 has 11 residues. The germline V gene has CDR1 MNHEY and CDR2 SVGAGI. Trimming stripped 7 bases from V and 2 bases from J, with 6 bases between. CDR3 loop: CASTGTYEQYF. In nucleotides, the CDR3 is TGTGCCAGCACTGGGACCTACGAGCAGTACTTC.

The V call is TRBV7-9, the J call TRBJ1-4, with D possibly matching TRBD1 (5 bases). V dropped 5 bases and J dropped 3 bases, with 10 bases sitting between them. From germline, CDR1 is SEHNR and CDR2 FQNEAQ (reference sequence). This CDR3 is built from 14 residues. CDR3 nucleotide sequence: TGTGCCAGCAGCCCAGGGTGGGCTAATGAAAAACTGTTTTTT. Translation: CASSPGWANEKLFF.

This clone occurred a few times. The rearrangement uses TRBV7-9 and TRBJ2-4; 8 nucleotides line up with TRBD1. Germline-derived CDR1 and CDR2 are SEHNR and FQNEAQ (reference sequence). V was clipped by 2 bases and J by 6 bases; unmatched bases: 3. The CDR3 extends over 14 amino acids. The CDR3 bases are TGTGCCAGCAGCTTACAGGGGGCCTTAAACATTCAGTACTTC. Protein: CASSLQGALNIQYF.

This clone appeared a single time. The V call is TRBV15, the J call TRBJ1-5; D is ambiguous. This CDR3 comprises 15 residues. Germline CDR1 is LNHNV and CDR2 is YYDKDF (reference sequence). Deletions cut 3 bases from V and 1 base from J, with 10 bases between. The CDR3 is CATSSDIDSNQPQHF. CDR3 nucleotides: TGTGCCACCAGCAGTGACATCGACAGCAATCAGCCCCAGCATTTT. Supplemented by reference TRBV15 and TRBJ1-5, the full variable domain reads DAMVIQNPRYQVTQFGKPVTLSCSQTLNHNVMYWYQQKSSQAPKLLFHYYDKDFNNEADTPDNFQSRRPNTSFCFLDIRSPGLGDTAMYLCATSSDIDSNQPQHFGDGTRLSIL.

The chain couples TRBV19 to TRBJ2-5; D unclear. The DNA end is more similar to TRBJ2-7, so the J call may be wrong. Germline V lookup: CDR1 LNHDA, CDR2 SQIVND (reference sequence). The length of the CDR3 is 14 residues. The CDR3 protein is CASSIGTEAYEQYF. In DNA form, the CDR3 reads TGTGCCAGTAGTATAGGGACCGAAGCCTACGAGCAGTACTTC.

This chain connects TRBV7-2 to TRBJ1-1; TRBD1 aligns across 7 bases. V dropped 4 bases and J dropped 4; count of bases not matched to a gene: 9. The CDR3 is made up of 15 amino acids. Germline CDR1 reads SGHTA; CDR2 reads FQGNSA. CDR3 sequence: CASSSQQGWGTEAFF. CDR3 DNA sequence: TGTGCCAGCAGCTCTCAACAGGGGTGGGGCACTGAAGCTTTCTTT.

V usage is TRBV4-2 and J usage is TRBJ1-1, with unresolved D. In germline, CDR1 is LGHNA, CDR2 YNFKEQ. The CDR3 is made up of 13 amino acids. The V end was cut by 5 bases, the J end by 4 bases, with 11 bases between. CDR3 amino acids: CASSLIGGTEAFF. The CDR3 region has the DNA TGTGCCAGCAGCTTGATTGGTGGCACTGAAGCTTTCTTT.

This clone is labeled as medium-sized. This chain uses TRBV5-1 with TRBJ2-3; unclear D gene. The CDR3 has 14 amino acids. The V gene's germline CDR1 is SGHRS and CDR2 YFSETQ. Trimming shortened V by 0 bases and J by 2 bases, and 7 bases separated the two germline ends. The DNA of the CDR3 is TGCGCCAGCAGCTTGGTGGACGCCACAGATACGCAGTATTTT. Protein product: CASSLVDATDTQYF. Full variable domain (missing parts from reference TRBV5-1 and TRBJ2-3): KAGVTQTPRYLIKTRGQQVTLSCSPISGHRSVSWYQQTPGQGLQFLFEYFSETQRNKGNFPGRFSGRQFSNSRSEMNVSTLELGDSALYLCASSLVDATDTQYFGPGTRLTVL.

The genes are TRBV10-2 and TRBJ2-3, with TRBD2 matching 12 bases. The V gene end was trimmed by 4 bases and the J gene end by 2 bases; junction bases not matched to a gene: 7. The CDR3 loop spans 17 amino acids. CDR1 is WSHSY, CDR2 SAAADI, per germline. CDR3 DNA: TGCGCCAGCAGTGGGTCGGGACTAGCGGGCGCCACAGATACGCAGTATTTT. It translates to CASSGSGLAGATDTQYF.

In its sample, this clone was seen a few times. The V and J genes are TRBV27 and TRBJ1-1; TRBD1 is a possible D gene (6 bases). Germline CDR1 MNHEY, CDR2 SMNVEV (reference sequence). V was cut by 6 bases and J by 1 base, with 12 bases left in between. CDR3 length: 14 amino acids. The CDR3 is CASRNDRWNTEAFF. The DNA for the CDR3 is TGTGCCAGCAGGAATGACAGGTGGAACACTGAAGCTTTCTTT.

This clone was observed a few times. The chain recombines TRBV11-1 with TRBJ1-1, with unresolved D. CDR3 length: 14 amino acids. V lost 5 bases and J lost 0, with 10 bases in between. CDR1 and CDR2 (germline): SGHAT, FQDESV (reference sequence). CDR3: CASSRSIMNTEAFF. The CDR3 DNA reads as TGTGCCAGCAGCCGCAGCATCATGAACACTGAAGCTTTCTTT.

This clone has more than one count but fewer than ten. The chain couples TRBV27 to TRBJ2-5; 14 nucleotides align to TRBD2. V dropped 4 bases and J dropped 5; count of bases not matched to a gene: 3. Germline CDR1 reads MNHEY; CDR2 reads SMNVEV (reference sequence). This CDR3 contains 15 residues. CDR3 amino acids: CASSSWTSGRETQYF. In DNA form, the CDR3 reads TGTGCCAGCAGTTCGTGGACTAGCGGGAGGGAGACCCAGTACTTC.

There are a few counts of this clone. The chain joins TRBV29-1 to TRBJ2-3; D is possibly TRBD2 (5 bases). This CDR3 has 18 amino acids. Germline values: CDR1 SQVTM, CDR2 ANQGSEA. The V end was cut by 0 bases, the J end by 0 bases, with 19 bases between. CDR3 region: CSVEEGRLEWWSTDTQYF. DNA of the CDR3: TGCAGCGTTGAAGAGGGGAGACTCGAGTGGTGGAGCACAGATACGCAGTATTTT.

The V gene is TRBV7-8, the J gene TRBJ2-7, with a weak D call TRBD2 (5 bases). Germline lookup yields CDR1 SGHVS and CDR2 FQNEAQ. Trimming removed 5 bases from V and 3 bases from J, with 14 bases in between. CDR3 length: 14 amino acids. CDR3 amino acids: CASSRLVSGYEQYF. The DNA for the CDR3 is TGTGCCAGCAGCCGACTGGTCAGCGGCTACGAGCAGTACTTC.

DNA for the CDR3: TGTGCCAGCAGTTGGGACCGAGCGGGAACAGATACGCAGTATTTT. Translating it yields CASSWDRAGTDTQYF. The V gene is TRBV6-5, the J gene TRBJ2-3, with 7 bases matching TRBD2. Germline V gene sequence: CDR1 MNHEY, CDR2 SVGAGI. The CDR3 has 15 residues. The V and J ends lost 4 bases and 3 bases, in that order; junction bases with no gene match: 7.

This chain connects TRBV21-1 to TRBJ2-3; TRBD1, the D gene given by the table, was not confirmed from the DNA. TRBV21-1 is listed as a pseudogene. The CDR3 runs 15 residues. The CDR3 reads CASSKPDRPTDTQYF. The CDR3 region has the DNA TGTGCCAGCAGCAAACCGGACAGGCCCACAGATACGCAGTATTTT.

This CDR3 reads CASSENTGREQYF. The CDR3, as DNA: TGTGCCAGCAGCGAGAACACAGGGCGCGAGCAGTACTTC. This sequence joins TRBV5-4 and TRBJ2-7, with a weak D call TRBD1 (6 bases). Germline-derived CDR1 and CDR2 are SGHNT and YYREEE (reference sequence). The CDR3 is made up of 13 amino acids. V gave up 4 bases and J gave up 6 bases, with 14 bases separating them.

This clone showed up just a few times. The chain couples TRBV5-1 to TRBJ2-5, with a weak D call TRBD1 (7 bases). The CDR3 is 16 amino acids. CDR1 and CDR2 from the germline V gene are SGHRS and YFSETQ. The V and J ends lost 1 base and 3 bases respectively, with 16 bases between them. CDR3 in amino acids: CASSLRQGGGEETQYF. For the CDR3, the DNA is TGCGCCAGCAGCTTGAGACAGGGAGGCGGGGAAGAGACCCAGTACTTC.

The CDR3 DNA is TGTGCCAGCTCAAGTTTGGGGACCCGCTCTGGAAACACCATATATTTT. Residues: CASSSLGTRSGNTIYF. The chain uses TRBV18 and TRBJ1-3; TRBD1 might be the D (5 bases). The CDR3 spans 16 residues. The V end was cut by 5 bases, the J end by 0 bases, with 14 bases between. Germline CDR1 reads KGHSH; CDR2 reads LQKENI.

The chain couples TRBV5-4 to TRBJ2-7; TRBD2 is a possible D gene (6 bases). The CDR3 runs 13 residues. The V end was cut by 8 bases, the J end by 0 bases, with 12 bases between. Germline V gene lookup returns CDR1 SGHNT and CDR2 YYREEE (reference sequence). Here the CDR3 reads CASRAGSSYEQYF. CDR3 in DNA: TGTGCCAGTAGAGCGGGCAGCTCCTACGAGCAGTACTTC.